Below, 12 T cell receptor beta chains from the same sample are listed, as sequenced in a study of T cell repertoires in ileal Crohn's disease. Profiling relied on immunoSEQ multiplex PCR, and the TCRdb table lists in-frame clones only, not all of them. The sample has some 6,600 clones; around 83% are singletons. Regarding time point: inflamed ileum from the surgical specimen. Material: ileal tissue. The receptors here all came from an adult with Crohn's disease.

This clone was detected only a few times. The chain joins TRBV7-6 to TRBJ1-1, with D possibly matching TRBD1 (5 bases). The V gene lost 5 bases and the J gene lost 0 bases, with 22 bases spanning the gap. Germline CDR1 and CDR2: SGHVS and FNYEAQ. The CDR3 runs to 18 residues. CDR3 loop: CASSTEDTPGDMNTEAFF. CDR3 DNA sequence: TGTGCCAGCAGCACGGAGGACACTCCGGGAGACATGAACACTGAAGCTTTCTTT.

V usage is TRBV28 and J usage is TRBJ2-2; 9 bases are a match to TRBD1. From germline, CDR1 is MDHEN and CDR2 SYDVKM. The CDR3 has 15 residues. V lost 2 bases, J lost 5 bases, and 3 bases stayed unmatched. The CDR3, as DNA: TGTGCCAGCAGTTTAAGGGACAGGGAGACCGGGGAGCTGTTTTTT. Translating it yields CASSLRDRETGELFF.

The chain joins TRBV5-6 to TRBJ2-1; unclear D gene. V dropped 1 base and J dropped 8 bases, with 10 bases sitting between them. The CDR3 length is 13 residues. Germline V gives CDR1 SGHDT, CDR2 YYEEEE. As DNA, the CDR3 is TGTGCCAGCAGCTTGTGGGTCCACGATGAGCAGTTCTTC. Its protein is CASSLWVHDEQFF.

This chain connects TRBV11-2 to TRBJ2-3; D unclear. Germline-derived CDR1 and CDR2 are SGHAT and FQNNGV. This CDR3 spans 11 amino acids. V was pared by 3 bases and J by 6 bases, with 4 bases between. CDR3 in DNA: TGTGCCAGCAGCTTTGGGGATACGCAGTATTTT. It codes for CASSFGDTQYF.

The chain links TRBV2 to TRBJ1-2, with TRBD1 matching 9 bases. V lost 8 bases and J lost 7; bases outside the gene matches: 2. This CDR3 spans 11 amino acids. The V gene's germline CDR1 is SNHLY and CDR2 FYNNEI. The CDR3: CASGTGLGYTF. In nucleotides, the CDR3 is TGTGCCAGCGGGACAGGGCTTGGCTACACCTTC.

CDR3 sequence (DNA): TGTGCCACCAGCAAGGATCGCAGCTCCTACAATGAGCAGTTCTTC. As protein: CATSKDRSSYNEQFF. The chain joins TRBV15 to TRBJ2-1; D is undetermined. The CDR3 is made up of 15 amino acids. Trimming shortened V by 4 bases and J by 0 bases, and 10 bases separated the two germline ends. Germline V gene lookup returns CDR1 LNHNV and CDR2 YYDKDF (reference sequence).

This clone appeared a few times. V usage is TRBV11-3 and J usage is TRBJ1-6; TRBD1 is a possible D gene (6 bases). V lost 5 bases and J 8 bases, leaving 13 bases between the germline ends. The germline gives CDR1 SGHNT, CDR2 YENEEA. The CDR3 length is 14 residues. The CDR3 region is CASSPRGGDSPLHF. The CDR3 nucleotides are TGTGCCAGCAGCCCTAGGGGGGGAGATTCACCCCTCCACTTT.

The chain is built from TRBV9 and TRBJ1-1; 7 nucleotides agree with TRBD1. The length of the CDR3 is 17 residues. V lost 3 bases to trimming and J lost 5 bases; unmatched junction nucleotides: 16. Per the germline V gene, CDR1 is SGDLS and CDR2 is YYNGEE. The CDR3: CASSGKQGLAGQTEAFF. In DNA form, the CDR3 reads TGTGCCAGCAGCGGGAAACAGGGGTTGGCGGGGCAAACTGAAGCTTTCTTT.

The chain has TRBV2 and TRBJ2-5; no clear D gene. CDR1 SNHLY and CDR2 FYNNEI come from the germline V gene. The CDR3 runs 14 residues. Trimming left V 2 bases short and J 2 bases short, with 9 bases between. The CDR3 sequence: CASSEHRGQETQYF. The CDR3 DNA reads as TGTGCCAGCAGTGAACATCGTGGACAAGAGACCCAGTACTTC. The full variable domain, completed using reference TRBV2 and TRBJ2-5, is EPEVTQTPSHQVTQMGQEVILRCVPISNHLYFYWYRQILGQKVEFLVSFYNNEISEKSEIFDDQFSVERPDGSNFTLKIRSTKLEDSAMYFCASSEHRGQETQYFGPGTRLLVL.

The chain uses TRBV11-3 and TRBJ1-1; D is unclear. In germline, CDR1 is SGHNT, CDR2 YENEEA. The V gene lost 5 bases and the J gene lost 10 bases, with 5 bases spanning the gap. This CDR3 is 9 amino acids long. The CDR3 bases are TGTGCCAGCAGCGTGGGAGCTTTCTTT. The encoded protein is CASSVGAFF.

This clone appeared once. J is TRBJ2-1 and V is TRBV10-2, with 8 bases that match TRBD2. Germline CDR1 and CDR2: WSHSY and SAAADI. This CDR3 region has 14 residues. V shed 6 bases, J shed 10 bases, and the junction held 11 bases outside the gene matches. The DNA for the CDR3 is TGCGCCAGCAGGAGCGGGGGCCTAGGGGAGGAGCAGTTCTTC. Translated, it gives CASRSGGLGEEQFF.

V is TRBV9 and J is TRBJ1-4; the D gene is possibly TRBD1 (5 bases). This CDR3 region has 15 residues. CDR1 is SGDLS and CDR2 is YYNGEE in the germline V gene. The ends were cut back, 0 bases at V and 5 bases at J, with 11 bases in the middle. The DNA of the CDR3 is TGTGCCAGCAGCGTAGAGGGGCGCCCCAATGAAAAACTGTTTTTT. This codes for CASSVEGRPNEKLFF.